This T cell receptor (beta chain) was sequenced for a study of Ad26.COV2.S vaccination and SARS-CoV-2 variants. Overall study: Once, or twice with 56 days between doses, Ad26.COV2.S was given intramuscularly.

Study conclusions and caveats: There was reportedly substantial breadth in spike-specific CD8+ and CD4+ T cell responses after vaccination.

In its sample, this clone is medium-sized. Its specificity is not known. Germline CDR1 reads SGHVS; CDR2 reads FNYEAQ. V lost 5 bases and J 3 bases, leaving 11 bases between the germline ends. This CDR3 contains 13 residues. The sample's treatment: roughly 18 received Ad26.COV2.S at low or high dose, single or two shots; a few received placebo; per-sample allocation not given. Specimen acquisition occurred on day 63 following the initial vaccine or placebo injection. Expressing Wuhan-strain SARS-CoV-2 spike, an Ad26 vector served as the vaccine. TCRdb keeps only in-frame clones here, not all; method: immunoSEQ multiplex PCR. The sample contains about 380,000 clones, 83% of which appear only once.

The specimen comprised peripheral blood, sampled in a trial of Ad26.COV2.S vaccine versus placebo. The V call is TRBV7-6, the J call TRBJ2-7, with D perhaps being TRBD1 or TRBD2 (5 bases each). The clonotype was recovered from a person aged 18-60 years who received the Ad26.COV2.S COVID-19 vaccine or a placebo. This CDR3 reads CASSPGPNYEQYF. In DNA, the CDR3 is TGTGCCAGCAGCCCGGGACCGAACTACGAGCAGTACTTC.